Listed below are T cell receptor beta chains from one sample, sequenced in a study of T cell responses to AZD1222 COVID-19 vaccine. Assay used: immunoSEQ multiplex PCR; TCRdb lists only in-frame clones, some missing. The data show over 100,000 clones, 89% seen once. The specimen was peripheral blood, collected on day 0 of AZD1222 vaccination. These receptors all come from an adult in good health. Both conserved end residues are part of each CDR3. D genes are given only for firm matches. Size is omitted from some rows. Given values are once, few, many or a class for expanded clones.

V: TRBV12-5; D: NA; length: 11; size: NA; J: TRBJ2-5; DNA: TGTGCTAGTGGTTTGGAGGAGACCCAGTACTTC; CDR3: CASGLEETQYF
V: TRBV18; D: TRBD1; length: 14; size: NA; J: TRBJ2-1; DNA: TGTGCCAGCGGACAGGGAGCCGGGATTGATGAGCAGTTCTTC; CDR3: CASGQGAGIDEQFF
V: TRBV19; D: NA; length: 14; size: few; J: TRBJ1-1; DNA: TGTGCCAGTAGTGCAGAAGTCGGGCTTACTGAAGCTTTCTTT; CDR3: CASSAEVGLTEAFF
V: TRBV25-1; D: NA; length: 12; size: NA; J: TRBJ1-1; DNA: TGTGCCAGCAGGCCAGGAGGGACTGAAGCTTTCTTT; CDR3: CASRPGGTEAFF
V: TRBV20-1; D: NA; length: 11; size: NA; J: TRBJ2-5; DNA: TGCAGTGCTAGAAAGGTGGAGACCCAGTACTTC; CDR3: CSARKVETQYF
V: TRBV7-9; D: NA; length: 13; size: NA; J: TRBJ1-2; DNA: TGTGCCAGCAGCTTAGCCGACAAACATGGCTACACCTTC; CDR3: CASSLADKHGYTF
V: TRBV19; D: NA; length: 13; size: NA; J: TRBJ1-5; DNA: TGTGCCACCCAGTTCGGTGGCAATCAGCCCCAGCATTTT; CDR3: CATQFGGNQPQHF
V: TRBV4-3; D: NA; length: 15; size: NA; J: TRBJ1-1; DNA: TGCGCCAGCAGCCAAGATTTGCAAGGGCCTTATGAAGCTTTCTTT; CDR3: CASSQDLQGPYEAFF
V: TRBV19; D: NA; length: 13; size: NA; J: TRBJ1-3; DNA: TGTGCCAGTACCCTCACATATGGAAACACCATATATTTT; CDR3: CASTLTYGNTIYF
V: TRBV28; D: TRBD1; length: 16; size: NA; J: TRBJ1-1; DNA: TGTGCCAGCAGTTCAGGGGGCGCGGGGGACGGAGCTGAAGCTTTCTTT; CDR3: CASSSGGAGDGAEAFF
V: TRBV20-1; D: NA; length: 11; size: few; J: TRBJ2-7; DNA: TGCAGTGCTAGAGATAGGCAGGACAAGTACTTC; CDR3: CSARDRQDKYF
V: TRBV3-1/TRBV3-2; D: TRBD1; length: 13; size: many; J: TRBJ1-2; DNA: TGTGCCAGCAGCCGGACGCAGGGGGTGGGCTACACCTTC; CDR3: CASSRTQGVGYTF
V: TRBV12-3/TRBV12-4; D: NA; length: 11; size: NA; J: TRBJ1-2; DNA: TGTGCCAGCAGGGAGGACTATGGCTACACCTTC; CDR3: CASREDYGYTF
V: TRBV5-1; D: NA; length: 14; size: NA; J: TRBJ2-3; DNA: TGCGCCAGCAGGGGTACGACGGGACGTAATACGCAGTATTTT; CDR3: CASRGTTGRNTQYF
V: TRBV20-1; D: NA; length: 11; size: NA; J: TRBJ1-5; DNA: TGCAGTGCTAGTGCCGGGGGCGCCCAGCATTTT; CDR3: CSASAGGAQHF
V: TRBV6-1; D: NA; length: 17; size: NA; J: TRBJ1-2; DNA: TGTGCCAGCAGTGAACAATTCTACCTAGGCAGTAACTATGGCTACACCTTC; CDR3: CASSEQFYLGSNYGYTF
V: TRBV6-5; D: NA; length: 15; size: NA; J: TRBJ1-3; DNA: TGTGCCAGCAGGTCGGCAAGGATCCTGGGAAACACCATATATTTT; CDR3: CASRSARILGNTIYF
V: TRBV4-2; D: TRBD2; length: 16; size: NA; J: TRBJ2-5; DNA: TGTGCCAGCAGGCCGCGAGGGGCCAGCGGGGAAGAGACCCAGTACTTC; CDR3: CASRPRGASGEETQYF
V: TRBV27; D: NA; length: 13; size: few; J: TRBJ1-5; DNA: TGTGCCAGCAGTTTAGACGCGGGAGGGCCCCAGCATTTT; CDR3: CASSLDAGGPQHF
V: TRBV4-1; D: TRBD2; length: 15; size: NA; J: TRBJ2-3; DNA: TGCGCCAGCAGCCCCCGGGACTACTCAGTAGATACGCAGTATTTT; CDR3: CASSPRDYSVDTQYF
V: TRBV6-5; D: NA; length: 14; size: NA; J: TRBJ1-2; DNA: TGTGCCAGCAGTTACTCCCCAGATAACTATGGCTACACCTTC; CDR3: CASSYSPDNYGYTF
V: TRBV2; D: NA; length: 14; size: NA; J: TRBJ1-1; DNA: TGTGCCAGCAGTGTGGCGGCGATGAACACTGAAGCTTTCTTT; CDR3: CASSVAAMNTEAFF
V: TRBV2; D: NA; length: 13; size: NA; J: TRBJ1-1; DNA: TGTGCCAGCAGTGACAGGGCGAACACTGAAGCTTTCTTT; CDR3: CASSDRANTEAFF
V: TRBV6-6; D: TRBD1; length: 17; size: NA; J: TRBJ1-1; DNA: TGTGCCAGCAGTCGATCTTGGGGACAGGAACTGAACACTGAAGCTTTCTTT; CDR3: CASSRSWGQELNTEAFF
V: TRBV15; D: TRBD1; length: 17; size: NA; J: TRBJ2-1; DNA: TGTGCCACCAGCAGAGGTACAGGGGGCTTGTTAAGAAATGAGCAGTTCTTC; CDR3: CATSRGTGGLLRNEQFF
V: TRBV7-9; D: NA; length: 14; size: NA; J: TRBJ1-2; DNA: TGTGCCAGCAGCTTACGGGCAGGGAGCTATGGCTACACCTTC; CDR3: CASSLRAGSYGYTF
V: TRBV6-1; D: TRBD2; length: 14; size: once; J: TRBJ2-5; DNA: TGTGCCAGCAGTGACAAGACTAGCATGGAGACCCAGTACTTC; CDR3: CASSDKTSMETQYF
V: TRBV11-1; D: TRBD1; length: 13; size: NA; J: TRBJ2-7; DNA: TGTGCCAGCAGCTTGGGACAGAACTACGAGCAGTACTTC; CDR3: CASSLGQNYEQYF
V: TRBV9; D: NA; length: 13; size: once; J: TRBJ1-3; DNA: TGTGCCAGCAGTTCCGCCTTAACAAACACCATATATTTT; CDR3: CASSSALTNTIYF
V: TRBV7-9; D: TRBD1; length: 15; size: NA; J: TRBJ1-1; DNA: TGTGCCAGCAGCCCCATGACAGGGGCGGGAACTGAAGCTTTCTTT; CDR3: CASSPMTGAGTEAFF
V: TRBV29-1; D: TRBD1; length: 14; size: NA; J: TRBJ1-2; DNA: TGCAGCGCTACCGGACAGGGCGACCTCTATGGCTACACCTTC; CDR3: CSATGQGDLYGYTF
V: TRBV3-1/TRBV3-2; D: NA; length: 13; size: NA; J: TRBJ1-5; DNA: TGTGCCAGCAGCCCCGACGAAGGGCAGCCCCAGCATTTT; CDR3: CASSPDEGQPQHF
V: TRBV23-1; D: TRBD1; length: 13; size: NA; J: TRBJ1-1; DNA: TGCGCCAGCAGTCCCGGGACAGGGGCTGAAGCTTTCTTT; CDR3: CASSPGTGAEAFF
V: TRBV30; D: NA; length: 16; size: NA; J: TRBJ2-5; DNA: TGTGCCTGGAGTCCCGGGGTAGCGAGTCTTGGGGAGACCCAGTACTTC; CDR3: CAWSPGVASLGETQYF
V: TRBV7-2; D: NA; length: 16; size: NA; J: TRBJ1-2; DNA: TGTGCCAGCAGCTTAGGAGGGCGAAGTCGTAACTATGGCTACACCTTC; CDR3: CASSLGGRSRNYGYTF
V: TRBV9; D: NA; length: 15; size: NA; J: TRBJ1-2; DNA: TGTGCCAGCAGCGTCGGAATGACAGGAAACTATGGCTACACCTTC; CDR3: CASSVGMTGNYGYTF
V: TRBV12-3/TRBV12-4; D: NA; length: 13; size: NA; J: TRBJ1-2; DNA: TGTGCCAGCAGTTTAGTTCCGACGGATGGCTACACCTTC; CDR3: CASSLVPTDGYTF
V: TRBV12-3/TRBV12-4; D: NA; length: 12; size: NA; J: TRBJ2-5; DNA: TGTGCCAGCAGTTTAAGGAGGGGGACCCAGTACTTC; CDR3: CASSLRRGTQYF
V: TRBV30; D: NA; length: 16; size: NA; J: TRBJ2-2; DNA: TGTGCTTCAAAGGCGTCCAGGGTTAGGAACACCGGGGAGCTGTTTTTT; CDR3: CASKASRVRNTGELFF
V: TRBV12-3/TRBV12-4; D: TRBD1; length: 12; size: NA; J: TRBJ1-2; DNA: TGTGCCAGCAGTTCAGGGGGCTATGGCTACACCTTC; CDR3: CASSSGGYGYTF
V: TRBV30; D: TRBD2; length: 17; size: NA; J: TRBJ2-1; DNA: TGTGCCTGGAGTAACCGACTAGCGTCTAGCTCCTACAATGAGCAGTTCTTC; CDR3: CAWSNRLASSSYNEQFF
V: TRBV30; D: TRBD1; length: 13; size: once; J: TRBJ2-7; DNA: TGTGCCTGGGGCCGGGACAGGGCCTACGAGCAGTACTTC; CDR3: CAWGRDRAYEQYF
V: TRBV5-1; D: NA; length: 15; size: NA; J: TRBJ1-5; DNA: TGCGCCAGCAGCTTGGCGGGGGGCGAATGGCAGCCCCAGCATTTT; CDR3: CASSLAGGEWQPQHF
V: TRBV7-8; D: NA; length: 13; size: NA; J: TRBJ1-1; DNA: TGTGCCAGCAGCTTTACACGAAACACTGAAGCTTTCTTT; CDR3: CASSFTRNTEAFF
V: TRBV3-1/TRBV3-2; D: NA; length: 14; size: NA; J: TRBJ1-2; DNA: TGTGCCAGCAGCCAAATATCAGGTCCCGGGACCTTCACCTTC; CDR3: CASSQISGPGTFTF
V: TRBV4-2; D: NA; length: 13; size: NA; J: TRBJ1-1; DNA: TGTGCCAGCAGCCAAGTTAGCCTCGTTGGGGCTTTCTTT; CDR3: CASSQVSLVGAFF
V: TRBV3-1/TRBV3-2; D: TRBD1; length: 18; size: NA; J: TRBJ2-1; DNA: TGTGCCAGCAGCAGACGCGGACAGGGCGCCGACCTTTACAATGAGCAGTTCTTC; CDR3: CASSRRGQGADLYNEQFF
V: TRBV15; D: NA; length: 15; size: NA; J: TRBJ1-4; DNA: TGTGCCACCAGCAGAGATTTAAGGCGGAATGAAAAACTGTTTTTT; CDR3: CATSRDLRRNEKLFF
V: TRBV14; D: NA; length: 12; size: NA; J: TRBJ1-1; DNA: TGTGCCAGCAGCCAAGTTGAGGGGAGGGCTTTCTTT; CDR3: CASSQVEGRAFF